One and the same sample provided the 30 T cell receptor beta chains below, sequenced in a study of cytomegalovirus exposure and HLA in healthy donors. PCR employed 60 Vbeta and 13 Jbeta primers. The assay was immunoSEQ multiplex PCR, and TCRdb's table has in-frame clones only and misses some. This table holds 100,000 or so clones, around 81% found once. What was sequenced was PBMCs. These receptors came from a man aged 40-50 years in good health and CMV-seropositive.

The chain joins TRBV7-7 to TRBJ2-2; 7 bases are a match to TRBD2. Trimming cost V 5 bases and J 3 bases; bases outside gene matches: 12. Germline assignment: CDR1 SSHAT and CDR2 FNYEAQ (reference sequence). The CDR3 length is 17 residues. CDR3 nucleotides: TGTGCCAGCAGCAAACATATAGGGACTACCCACACCGGGGAGCTGTTTTTT. It codes for CASSKHIGTTHTGELFF.

This rearrangement joins TRBV5-1 to TRBJ2-1; TRBD2 is a possible D gene (6 bases). Trimming left V 1 base short and J 1 base short, with 9 bases between. CDR3 size: 15 residues. Germline values: CDR1 SGHRS, CDR2 YFSETQ. CDR3 loop: CASSLNGGSYNEQFF. The CDR3 DNA is TGCGCCAGCAGCTTGAACGGGGGATCCTACAATGAGCAGTTCTTC.

The chain combines TRBV4-1 with TRBJ1-6; no firm D call. Germline CDR1 and CDR2: MGHRA and YSYEKL. The V gene lost 1 base and the J gene lost 14 bases, with 15 bases spanning the gap. The CDR3 runs 14 residues. The CDR3 region has the DNA TGCGCCAGCAGCCAAGCGCGGGGTTTTTGGACCCTCCACTTT. Protein: CASSQARGFWTLHF.

The genes are TRBV18 and TRBJ2-2; a weak D match, TRBD2 (6 bases). This CDR3 comprises 16 residues. Trimming left V 2 bases short and J 3 bases short, with 13 bases between. Germline V gene sequence: CDR1 KGHSH, CDR2 LQKENI. CDR3 DNA: TGTGCCAGCTCACCAAAGATCGGGAGAGACACCGGGGAGCTGTTTTTT. Its translation: CASSPKIGRDTGELFF. The full variable domain, its missing parts supplied by reference TRBV18 and TRBJ2-2, is NAGVMQNPRHLVRRRGQEARLRCSPMKGHSHVYWYRQLPEEGLKFMVYLQKENIIDESGMPKERFSAEFPKEGPSILRIQQVVRGDSAAYFCASSPKIGRDTGELFFGEGSRLTVL.

The chain uses TRBV10-3 and TRBJ2-5, with D hard to call. The CDR3 has 13 amino acids. V was cut by 3 bases and J by 2 bases, with 7 bases left in between. Germline values: CDR1 ENHRY, CDR2 SYGVKD. CDR3 loop: CAISDYSQETQYF. The DNA of the CDR3 is TGTGCCATCAGTGACTATTCGCAAGAGACCCAGTACTTC.

V is TRBV5-4 and J is TRBJ1-2; 7 bases map to TRBD1. The CDR3 loop spans 17 amino acids. V lost 5 bases to trimming and J lost 4 bases; unmatched junction nucleotides: 17. Germline lookup yields CDR1 SGHNT and CDR2 YYREEE (reference sequence). The CDR3 bases are TGTGCCAGCAGTCCCGGGACAGCCCCAAGGAGTGGCTATGGCTACACCTTC. This translates into CASSPGTAPRSGYGYTF.

The V and J genes are TRBV5-1 and TRBJ1-1; weak D call: TRBD1 (5 bases). Trimming pared 3 bases from V and 0 bases from J, leaving 15 bases between. CDR3 length equals 16 residues. The germline CDR1 and CDR2 sequences are SGHRS and YFSETQ. CDR3 in amino acids: CASSSGPSRMNTEAFF. The CDR3 DNA reads TGCGCCAGCAGCTCAGGGCCCTCTAGGATGAACACTGAAGCTTTCTTT.

The rearrangement joins TRBV2 to TRBJ2-1, with D hard to call. The CDR3 covers 15 residues. With 6 bases removed from V and 0 bases from J, the gap between germline ends came to 12 bases. The germline gives CDR1 SNHLY, CDR2 FYNNEI. CDR3 region: CASREPRSSYNEQFF. DNA for the CDR3: TGTGCCAGCAGAGAACCTCGGAGCTCCTACAATGAGCAGTTCTTC.

The chain has TRBV11-1 and TRBJ2-3; 9 bases are a match to TRBD2. CDR1 is SGHAT and CDR2 is FQDESV in the germline V gene (reference sequence). Trimming at V came to 5 bases and at J to 2 bases, leaving 17 bases not matched to a gene. The CDR3 is 19 residues long. CDR3 nucleotides: TGTGCCAGCAGCGCCTCCAGGGCTAGCGGGACCTCCCTCACAGATACGCAGTATTTT. Its protein is CASSASRASGTSLTDTQYF.

As concerns this clone: Other DNA sequences from this sample encode an identical CDR3 as well. The chain joins TRBV2 to TRBJ1-1; tentatively, D is TRBD1 (6 bases). Germline V lookup: CDR1 SNHLY, CDR2 FYNNEI. The CDR3 has 13 amino acids. Trimming took 6 bases from V and 5 from J, leaving 13 bases between them. CDR3 in amino acids: CASSAGAGTEAFF. The DNA of the CDR3 is TGTGCCAGCAGCGCGGGGGCAGGGACTGAAGCTTTCTTT.

The chain combines TRBV2 with TRBJ1-4; 11 bases map to TRBD1. The CDR3 is made up of 16 amino acids. Germline lookup yields CDR1 SNHLY and CDR2 FYNNEI. V gave up 4 bases and J gave up 8 bases; unmatched junction bases: 9. CDR3 amino acids: CASSALSGTGGEKLFF. As DNA, the CDR3 is TGTGCCAGCAGTGCCCTTTCCGGGACAGGGGGGGAAAAACTGTTTTTT.

V usage is TRBV7-8 and J usage is TRBJ1-2; D ambiguous. CDR3 length: 14 residues. The germline gives CDR1 SGHVS, CDR2 FQNEAQ. Trimming cost V 5 bases and J 0 bases, with 10 bases left between them. The CDR3 nucleotides read TGTGCCAGCAGCCTTGGTAGCACTAACTATGGCTACACCTTC. Encoded protein: CASSLGSTNYGYTF.

The chain is built from TRBV7-9 and TRBJ2-2, with D perhaps TRBD1 (5 bases). Germline loops: CDR1 SEHNR, CDR2 FQNEAQ (reference sequence). The CDR3 has 15 residues. V was pared by 4 bases and J by 4 bases, with 13 bases between. CDR3 residues: CASSSGQGFTGELFF. CDR3 nucleotide sequence: TGTGCCAGCAGCTCCGGCCAGGGCTTCACCGGGGAGCTGTTTTTT.

This chain uses TRBV5-1 with TRBJ2-1; 12 nucleotides line up with TRBD1. V gave up 3 bases and J gave up 7 bases; unmatched junction bases: 8. The CDR3 totals 16 residues. Germline loops: CDR1 SGHRS, CDR2 YFSETQ. The CDR3 spells CASSSGTGGGSNEQFF. As DNA, the CDR3 is TGCGCCAGCAGCTCCGGGACAGGGGGCGGGTCGAATGAGCAGTTCTTC.

The sample holds one count of this clone. This rearrangement joins TRBV27 to TRBJ2-7; D perhaps matches TRBD2 (6 bases). Trimming took 7 bases from V and 2 from J, leaving 12 bases between them. Germline lookup yields CDR1 MNHEY and CDR2 SMNVEV (reference sequence). This CDR3 is 13 amino acids long. CDR3 DNA sequence: TGTGCCAGCATGGACGGCGGGGCCTACGAGCAGTACTTC. It yields the protein CASMDGGAYEQYF.

The V gene is TRBV7-3, the J gene TRBJ2-5; 7 nucleotides align to TRBD2. CDR3 length equals 14 residues. The germline gives CDR1 SGHTA, CDR2 FQGTGA. The junction had 3 bases not matched to a gene; V was cut back by 5 bases and J by 0 bases. The CDR3 here is CASSLLAHQETQYF. CDR3 DNA: TGTGCCAGCAGCCTACTAGCGCACCAAGAGACCCAGTACTTC.

The chain is built from TRBV5-5 and TRBJ1-1, with 12 bases fitting TRBD1. Germline V gene sequence: CDR1 SGHKS, CDR2 YYEKEE (reference sequence). V was clipped by 3 bases and J by 4 bases; unmatched bases: 1. CDR3 length: 14 residues. CDR3 residues: CASSWGQGATEAFF. Here the CDR3 DNA reads TGTGCCAGCAGCTGGGGACAGGGGGCCACTGAAGCTTTCTTT.

V and J are TRBV6-1 and TRBJ2-1; D unclear. V was trimmed by 6 bases and J by 2 bases, leaving 11 bases between them. This CDR3 contains 14 residues. The V gene's germline CDR1 is MNHNS and CDR2 SASEGT. CDR3 sequence: CASSLHPAYNEQFF. The CDR3 nucleotides are TGTGCCAGCAGCCTCCACCCGGCCTACAATGAGCAGTTCTTC.

The chain joins TRBV7-6 to TRBJ2-2, with 8 bases fitting TRBD1. This CDR3 is built from 20 residues. The trim removed 3 bases at V and 7 bases at J, leaving 22 bases unmatched. The germline gives CDR1 SGHVS, CDR2 FNYEAQ. CDR3 DNA sequence: TGTGCCAGCAGCTTCGCAGATGGGGCGTTTTGGACAGGGAGGATCGGGGAGCTGTTTTTT. Its protein is CASSFADGAFWTGRIGELFF.

The V call is TRBV25-1, the J call TRBJ2-1, with 8 positions matching TRBD2. This CDR3 comprises 14 residues. CDR1 is MGHDK, CDR2 SYGVNS, per germline. V gave up 6 bases and J gave up 2 bases; unmatched junction bases: 3. DNA of the CDR3: TGTGCCAGCAGCCGGCGGGGGGCCTACAATGAGCAGTTCTTC. Its protein product is CASSRRGAYNEQFF.

This chain joins TRBV4-2 and TRBJ2-7, with D tentatively TRBD1 (6 bases). Trimming took 1 base from V and 2 from J, leaving 12 bases between them. This CDR3 is built from 15 residues. Germline V gives CDR1 LGHNA, CDR2 YNFKEQ. CDR3 sequence: CASSQAKGVTYEQYF. In nucleotides, the CDR3 is TGTGCCAGCAGCCAAGCAAAGGGGGTCACCTACGAGCAGTACTTC.

The V and J genes are TRBV4-2 and TRBJ2-2; 10 nucleotides match TRBD2. Trimming cost V 0 bases and J 7 bases; bases outside gene matches: 8. Germline CDR1 reads LGHNA; CDR2 reads YNFKEQ. This CDR3 is built from 17 residues. The CDR3 here is CASSQDVASGSGGELFF. Written as DNA, the CDR3 is TGTGCCAGCAGCCAAGATGTGGCTAGCGGGAGCGGCGGGGAGCTGTTTTTT.

V gene TRBV7-8 combines with J gene TRBJ1-2; the match to TRBD1 covers 12 bases. This CDR3 is built from 21 residues. V lost 1 base to trimming and J lost 4 bases; unmatched junction nucleotides: 19. CDR1 and CDR2 from the germline V gene are SGHVS and FQNEAQ. The CDR3 is CASSLDFGPGRRDRGLYGYTF. The CDR3 DNA reads as TGTGCCAGCAGCTTAGATTTCGGGCCCGGGCGTCGGGACAGGGGGCTCTATGGCTACACCTTC. Complete variable domain (other parts from reference TRBV7-8 and TRBJ1-2): GAGVSQSPRYKVAKRGQDVALRCDPISGHVSLFWYQQALGQGPEFLTYFQNEAQLDKSGLPSDRFFAERPEGSVSTLKIQRTQQEDSAVYLCASSLDFGPGRRDRGLYGYTFGSGTRLTVV.

The chain couples TRBV18 to TRBJ1-1; no definite D call. V shed 5 bases and J shed 3 bases, with 16 bases lying between them. The CDR3 is 15 amino acids. Germline V gene lookup returns CDR1 KGHSH and CDR2 LQKENI. The CDR3 nucleotides are TGTGCCAGCTCATCAGACTCCATCCCGGACACTGAAGCTTTCTTT. Protein product: CASSSDSIPDTEAFF.

Worth noting for this clone: This CDR3 is also generated by other DNA sequences in the sample. In DNA form, the CDR3 reads TGTGCCAGCAGCGTGCTAGGTCGGAGCTCCTACAATGAGCAGTTCTTC. This sequence encodes CASSVLGRSSYNEQFF. This chain uses TRBV9 with TRBJ2-1; D uncertain. The CDR3 has 16 residues. V lost 2 bases and J 0 bases, leaving 12 bases between the germline ends. Per germline, CDR1 SGDLS and CDR2 YYNGEE.

V is TRBV7-2 and J is TRBJ2-2, with TRBD1 matching over 9 bases. Germline CDR1 and CDR2: SGHTA and FQGNSA. V trimming: 5 bases; J trimming: 2 bases; junction bases outside the gene matches: 6. This CDR3 region has 16 residues. The CDR3, as DNA: TGTGCCAGCAGCAGGGACAGGGTCCCCAACACCGGGGAGCTGTTTTTT. Translation: CASSRDRVPNTGELFF. The full variable domain, completed using reference TRBV7-2 and TRBJ2-2, is GAGVSQSPSNKVTEKGKDVELRCDPISGHTALYWYRQSLGQGLEFLIYFQGNSAPDKSGLPSDRFSAERTGGSVSTLTIQRTQQEDSAVYLCASSRDRVPNTGELFFGEGSRLTVL.

This clone was seen only a few times. This chain links TRBV5-1 with TRBJ1-1; no definite D call. The CDR3 has 13 amino acids. V was pared by 3 bases and J by 5 bases, with 11 bases between. CDR1 is SGHRS, CDR2 YFSETQ, per germline. CDR3 amino acids: CASSYETWTEAFF. Here the CDR3 DNA reads TGCGCCAGCAGCTACGAAACTTGGACTGAAGCTTTCTTT.

The CDR3 coding sequence is TGTGCCAGCAGCCCACTTGAACGATCTGGCTACACCTTC. Translating it yields CASSPLERSGYTF. This chain uses TRBV7-2 with TRBJ1-2; D gene unclear. There are 13 residues in the CDR3. V dropped 5 bases and J dropped 7 bases, with 14 bases sitting between them. Germline assignment: CDR1 SGHTA and CDR2 FQGNSA.

The chain combines TRBV7-9 with TRBJ2-2, with 9 bases fitting TRBD1. The ends lost 3 bases at V and 7 bases at J; junction bases unmatched: 12. CDR1 is SEHNR and CDR2 is FQNEAQ in the germline V gene (reference sequence). This CDR3 contains 17 residues. The CDR3 region has the DNA TGTGCCAGCAGCTTGCCTCCGGGACAGGGTTATATCGGGGAGCTGTTTTTT. Protein: CASSLPPGQGYIGELFF.

The V call is TRBV30, the J call TRBJ2-1; 8 bases are a match to TRBD1. The CDR3 length is 14 residues. With 4 bases clipped from V and 2 bases from J, the junction kept 4 bases outside the gene matches. Germline values: CDR1 GTSNPN, CDR2 SVGIG (reference sequence). CDR3 in amino acids: CAWKRTGTYNEQFF. CDR3 nucleotide sequence: TGTGCCTGGAAAAGGACAGGGACCTACAATGAGCAGTTCTTC.